Following are 9 T cell receptor beta chains from one sample sequenced in a study of blood T cell repertoires in COVID-19. TCRdb's copy holds only in-frame clones and misses some; the assay was immunoSEQ multiplex PCR. This table has a few hundred thousand clones, about nine tenths appearing once. Sequencing was done on a sample of peripheral blood. Every receptor here comes from a person aged 18 to 29 with COVID-19, enrolled during active disease.

V and J are TRBV28 and TRBJ1-5; D is unresolved. The CDR3 consists of 14 residues. Trimming stripped 3 bases from V and 0 bases from J, with 6 bases between. The germline CDR1 and CDR2 sequences are MDHEN and SYDVKM. CDR3 bases: TGTGCCAGCAGTTTCTCCGTTAGCAATCAGCCCCAGCATTTT. Residues: CASSFSVSNQPQHF.

V and J are TRBV19 and TRBJ1-5; D gene uncertain. Trimming removed 5 bases at V and 10 bases at J, with 21 bases between. Germline CDR1 and CDR2: LNHDA and SQIVND (reference sequence). The length of the CDR3 is 15 residues. The CDR3 nucleotides read TGTGCCAGTAGTCGGACTCCCGGGGTAGGGATCCCCCAGCATTTT. It specifies CASSRTPGVGIPQHF.

The chain carries TRBV28 and TRBJ1-1, with TRBD1 matching 9 bases. V was pared by 1 base and J by 5 bases, with 5 bases of the junction left unmatched. The CDR3 is 15 amino acids. Germline V CDR1 and CDR2: MDHEN, SYDVKM. The CDR3 DNA reads TGTGCCAGCAGTTTATATGGGACAGGGATTACTGAAGCTTTCTTT. This gives the protein CASSLYGTGITEAFF. The whole variable domain, remainder taken from reference TRBV28 and TRBJ1-1, is DVKVTQSSRYLVKRTGEKVFLECVQDMDHENMFWYRQDPGLGLRLIYFSYDVKMKEKGDIPEGYSVSREKKERFSLILESASTNQTSMYLCASSLYGTGITEAFFGQGTRLTVV.

This clone appeared once. V usage is TRBV19 and J usage is TRBJ2-1; D is unresolved. This CDR3 has 16 residues. V lost 6 bases and J 3 bases, leaving 18 bases between the germline ends. The germline V gene encodes CDR1 LNHDA and CDR2 SQIVND (reference sequence). The CDR3 reads CASSPTAVGYYNEQFF. CDR3 DNA: TGTGCCAGTAGCCCGACCGCGGTAGGTTACTACAATGAGCAGTTCTTC. The full variable domain, completed using reference TRBV19 and TRBJ2-1, is DGGITQSPKYLFRKEGQNVTLSCEQNLNHDAMYWYRQDPGQGLRLIYYSQIVNDFQKGDIAEGYSVSREKKESFPLTVTSAQKNPTAFYLCASSPTAVGYYNEQFFGPGTRLTVL.

The table lists this clone with a count of one. The gene calls are TRBV7-6 and TRBJ2-3, with 7 bases identical to TRBD2. The V and J ends lost 1 base and 6 bases, in that order; junction bases with no gene match: 13. Germline CDR1 is SGHVS and CDR2 is FNYEAQ. The CDR3 is 17 amino acids. The CDR3 bases are TGTGCCAGCAGCTTAGTTAGCGGACTAGTAATTCACGATACGCAGTATTTT. Its protein is CASSLVSGLVIHDTQYF.

The V gene is TRBV19, the J gene TRBJ1-2, with 8 bases that match TRBD1. This CDR3 has 13 amino acids. Per the germline V gene, CDR1 is LNHDA and CDR2 is SQIVND (reference sequence). J gave up 6 bases and V 4 bases, and 4 bases lay outside the gene matches. CDR3 in DNA: TGTGCCAGTAGTACGTCAGGGGGCCATGGCTACACCTTC. It codes for CASSTSGGHGYTF.

This chain uses TRBV11-2 with TRBJ2-3, with 7 bases that match TRBD2. There are 15 residues in the CDR3. Trimming took 1 base from V and 2 from J; bases not matched to a gene: 3. Germline V gene sequence: CDR1 SGHAT, CDR2 FQNNGV. The DNA for the CDR3 is TGTGCCAGCAGCTTAGGCGGGGGACTCACAGATACGCAGTATTTT. Its protein is CASSLGGGLTDTQYF.

The rearrangement uses TRBV4-1 and TRBJ1-5, with 8 bases fitting TRBD1. CDR1 is MGHRA and CDR2 is YSYEKL in the germline V gene. J gave up 4 bases and V 2 bases, and 4 bases lay outside the gene matches. CDR3 length: 15 amino acids. The CDR3 is CASSQHRGMNQPQHF. Here the CDR3 DNA reads TGCGCCAGCAGCCAACACAGGGGGATGAATCAGCCCCAGCATTTT.

The chain combines TRBV7-9 with TRBJ2-3; D is possibly TRBD2 (5 bases). The V end was cut by 3 bases, the J end by 5 bases, with 12 bases between. Germline V gene lookup returns CDR1 SEHNR and CDR2 FQNEAQ (reference sequence). This CDR3 has 14 residues. In DNA, the CDR3 is TGTGCCAGCAGCTTCGAGGGCCAAGGAGATACGCAGTATTTT. It encodes CASSFEGQGDTQYF.